The 14 T cell receptor beta chains presented below share a single source sample, sequenced in a study of shared clonotypes between healthy human individuals (dated by TCRdb to the early 2020s). The receptor library was made with the immunoSEQ multiplex PCR assay. As stored in TCRdb, this immuneACCESS dataset retains in-frame rearrangements with V and J assigned. A fraction of the clones does not appear; measured against another copy, unresolved V genes explain less than half of the discrepancy, and the remainder lacks a known reason. The sample table holds under 2,500,000 clones, of which approximately 96% were seen once. The ten largest clones add up to 0.1% to 0.15% of the sample. Sample: naive CD4+ T cells sorted from blood. The sample's cell subset or site label, in plain terms: CD45RA+ positively selected. Receptors originate from a man younger than 35 in good health.

The count of this clone is one. The chain couples TRBV5-1 to TRBJ1-2, with 7 bases fitting TRBD1. This CDR3 is built from 16 residues. Germline V CDR1 and CDR2: SGHRS, YFSETQ. Trimming removed 4 bases from V and 3 bases from J; junction bases left unmatched: 12. CDR3 nucleotide sequence: TGCGCCAGCAGCACATCTGCGGGACAGAGCCACTATGGCTACACCTTC. Translated: CASSTSAGQSHYGYTF.

The rearrangement joins TRBV7-2 to TRBJ2-5, with 10 positions matching TRBD2. Trimming at V came to 1 base and at J to 5 bases, leaving 7 bases not matched to a gene. The CDR3 is 16 amino acids. CDR1 is SGHTA, CDR2 FQGNSA, per germline. CDR3: CASSLGLAGVRETQYF. CDR3 nucleotides: TGTGCCAGCAGCTTAGGGCTAGCGGGAGTCCGCGAGACCCAGTACTTC.

The V gene is TRBV5-4, the J gene TRBJ1-2, with 8 nucleotides matching TRBD1. With 1 base clipped from V and 4 bases from J, the junction kept 3 bases outside the gene matches. CDR1 and CDR2 from the germline V gene are SGHNT and YYREEE (reference sequence). CDR3 length equals 14 residues. The DNA for the CDR3 is TGTGCCAGCAGCTTGAACAGGGGGTTCTATGGCTACACCTTC. This translates into CASSLNRGFYGYTF. The whole variable domain, filled in from reference TRBV5-4 and TRBJ1-2, reads ETGVTQSPTHLIKTRGQQVTLRCSSQSGHNTVSWYQQALGQGPQFIFQYYREEENGRGNFPPRFSGLQFPNYSSELNVNALELDDSALYLCASSLNRGFYGYTFGSGTRLTVV.

J is TRBJ2-3 and V is TRBV4-1; 7 nucleotides match TRBD1. The CDR3 loop spans 15 amino acids. The V gene end was trimmed by 4 bases and the J gene end by 1 base; junction bases not matched to a gene: 5. The germline gives CDR1 MGHRA, CDR2 YSYEKL. The CDR3 DNA is TGCGCCAGCAGCCTAGGACAGGCCGGCACAGATACGCAGTATTTT. Its protein product is CASSLGQAGTDTQYF.

The count of this clone is one. The chain couples TRBV11-3 to TRBJ2-2; TRBD2 matches at 9 bases. There are 17 residues in the CDR3. Per the germline V gene, CDR1 is SGHNT and CDR2 is YENEEA. The V and J ends lost 5 bases and 0 bases, in that order; junction bases with no gene match: 7. CDR3 protein: CASSTRAGGPNTGELFF. CDR3 in DNA: TGTGCCAGCAGCACTCGTGCGGGAGGGCCGAACACCGGGGAGCTGTTTTTT.

The rearrangement links TRBV7-2 to TRBJ2-3, with D perhaps matching TRBD2 (6 bases). Germline V CDR1 and CDR2: SGHTA, FQGNSA. Trimming cost V 3 bases and J 0 bases, with 7 bases left between them. CDR3 length: 14 residues. The CDR3 spells CASSFGGSTDTQYF. In nucleotides, the CDR3 is TGTGCCAGCAGCTTCGGAGGGAGCACAGATACGCAGTATTTT. The full variable domain, with the rest looked up from reference TRBV7-2 and TRBJ2-3, is GAGVSQSPSNKVTEKGKDVELRCDPISGHTALYWYRQSLGQGLEFLIYFQGNSAPDKSGLPSDRFSAERTGGSVSTLTIQRTQQEDSAVYLCASSFGGSTDTQYFGPGTRLTVL.

This chain joins TRBV4-1 and TRBJ2-2; 13 bases are shared with TRBD2. Germline CDR1 is MGHRA and CDR2 is YSYEKL. V lost 1 base, J lost 0 bases, and 8 bases stayed unmatched. The CDR3 consists of 20 residues. The CDR3 here is CASSQARGLAGPANTGELFF. The CDR3 DNA sequence: TGCGCCAGCAGCCAAGCAAGGGGACTAGCGGGGCCCGCGAACACCGGGGAGCTGTTTTTT.

The rearrangement uses TRBV14 and TRBJ1-6; unclear D gene. Per germline, CDR1 SGHDN and CDR2 FVKESK. The CDR3 contains 15 residues. Trimming stripped 1 base from V and 7 bases from J, with 11 bases between. The CDR3 reads CASSQAARGNSPLHF. For the CDR3, the DNA is TGTGCCAGCAGCCAAGCGGCCCGGGGAAATTCACCCCTCCACTTT.

The chain couples TRBV18 to TRBJ2-1; D gene ambiguous. Germline V lookup: CDR1 KGHSH, CDR2 LQKENI. Trimming took off 0 bases at V and 4 bases at J, with 10 bases between the two ends. The CDR3 is 15 amino acids. In nucleotides, the CDR3 is TGTGCCAGCTCACCACCTGGGTCCGCTTACAATGAGCAGTTCTTC. Translating gives CASSPPGSAYNEQFF. Full variable domain (outside the CDR3, taken from reference TRBV18 and TRBJ2-1): NAGVMQNPRHLVRRRGQEARLRCSPMKGHSHVYWYRQLPEEGLKFMVYLQKENIIDESGMPKERFSAEFPKEGPSILRIQQVVRGDSAAYFCASSPPGSAYNEQFFGPGTRLTVL.

This sequence joins TRBV6-1 and TRBJ1-2; 7 nucleotides line up with TRBD1. The CDR3 totals 13 residues. Trimming cost V 8 bases and J 1 base; bases outside gene matches: 4. Germline V gene sequence: CDR1 MNHNS, CDR2 SASEGT. This chain's CDR3 is CASEGQNNYGYTF. The CDR3, as DNA: TGTGCCAGCGAGGGACAGAATAACTATGGCTACACCTTC.

In regard to this clone: The same CDR3 is also encoded by other DNA sequences in this sample. The chain links TRBV10-1 to TRBJ2-3; the D is unclear. The V end lost 3 bases, the J end lost 3 bases, and 4 bases lay between the germline ends. The CDR3 runs 12 residues. Germline V gene sequence: CDR1 WNHNN, CDR2 SYGVQD (reference sequence). Written as DNA, the CDR3 is TGCGCCAGCAGTGACTTGACAGATACGCAGTATTTT. Translation gives CASSDLTDTQYF.

The chain joins TRBV2 to TRBJ1-5; 8 nucleotides agree with TRBD1. This CDR3 is built from 15 residues. Germline CDR1 and CDR2: SNHLY and FYNNEI. With 6 bases clipped from V and 0 bases from J, the junction kept 4 bases outside the gene matches. CDR3 loop: CASRETGASNQPQHF. Written as DNA, the CDR3 is TGTGCCAGCAGAGAGACAGGGGCTAGCAATCAGCCCCAGCATTTT.

The J gene is TRBJ2-7, the V gene TRBV5-1; D is perhaps TRBD1 or TRBD2 (5 bases each). CDR1 is SGHRS, CDR2 YFSETQ, per germline. V lost 4 bases and J lost 4, with 15 bases in between. The CDR3 has 14 residues. In DNA, the CDR3 is TGCGCCAGCAGCCAGGACGGCTGGGGGTACGAGCAGTACTTC. Amino acids: CASSQDGWGYEQYF.

This rearrangement joins TRBV4-3 to TRBJ1-2; no clear D. V was pared by 0 bases and J by 4 bases, with 15 bases between. This CDR3 has 16 residues. Germline-derived CDR1 and CDR2 are LGHNA and YSLEER. CDR3 nucleotide sequence: TGCGCCAGCAGCCAAGATGAGCGGGTGATGGCCTATGGCTACACCTTC. Translated, it gives CASSQDERVMAYGYTF.